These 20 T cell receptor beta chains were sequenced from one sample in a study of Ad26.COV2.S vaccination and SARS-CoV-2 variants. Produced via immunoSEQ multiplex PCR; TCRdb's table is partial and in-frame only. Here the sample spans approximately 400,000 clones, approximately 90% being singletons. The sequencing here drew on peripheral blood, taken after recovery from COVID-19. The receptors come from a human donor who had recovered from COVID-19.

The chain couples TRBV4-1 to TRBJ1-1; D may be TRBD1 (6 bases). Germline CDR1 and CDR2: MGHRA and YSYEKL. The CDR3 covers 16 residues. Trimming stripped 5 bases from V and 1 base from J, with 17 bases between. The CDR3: CASSSRRGGTNTEAFF. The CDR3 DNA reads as TGCGCCAGCAGCAGTCGACGAGGGGGGACGAACACTGAAGCTTTCTTT.

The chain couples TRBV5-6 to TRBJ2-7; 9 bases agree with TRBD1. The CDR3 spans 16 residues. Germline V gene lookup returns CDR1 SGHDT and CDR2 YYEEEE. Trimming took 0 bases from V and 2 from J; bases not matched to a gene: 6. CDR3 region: CASSLVEDRGTYEQYF. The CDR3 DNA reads TGTGCCAGCAGCTTGGTCGAGGACAGGGGTACCTACGAGCAGTACTTC.

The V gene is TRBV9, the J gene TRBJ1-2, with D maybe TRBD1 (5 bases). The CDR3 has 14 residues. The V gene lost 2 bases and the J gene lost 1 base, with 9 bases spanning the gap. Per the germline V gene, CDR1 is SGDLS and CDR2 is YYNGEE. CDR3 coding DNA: TGTGCCAGCAGCGTGGCGACAGATAACTATGGCTACACCTTC. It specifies CASSVATDNYGYTF.

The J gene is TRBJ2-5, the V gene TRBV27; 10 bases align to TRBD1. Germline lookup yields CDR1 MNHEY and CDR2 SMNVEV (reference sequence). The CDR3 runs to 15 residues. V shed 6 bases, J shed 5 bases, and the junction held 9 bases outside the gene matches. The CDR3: CASSPRTGGGETQYF. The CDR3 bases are TGTGCCAGCAGCCCCCGGACAGGGGGTGGGGAGACCCAGTACTTC.

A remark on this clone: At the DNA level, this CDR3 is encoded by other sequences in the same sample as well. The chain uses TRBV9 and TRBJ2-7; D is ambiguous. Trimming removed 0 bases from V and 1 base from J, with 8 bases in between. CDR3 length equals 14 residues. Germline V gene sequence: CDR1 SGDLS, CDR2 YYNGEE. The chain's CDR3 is CASSVGAVSYEQYF. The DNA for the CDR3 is TGTGCCAGCAGCGTAGGGGCAGTTTCCTACGAGCAGTACTTC.

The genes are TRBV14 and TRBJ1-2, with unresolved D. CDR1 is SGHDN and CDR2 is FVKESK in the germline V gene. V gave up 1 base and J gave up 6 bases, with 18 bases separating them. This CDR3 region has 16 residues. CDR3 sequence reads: CASSQAPPPGRDGYTF. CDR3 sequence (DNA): TGTGCCAGCAGCCAAGCTCCCCCTCCGGGGAGGGATGGCTACACCTTC.

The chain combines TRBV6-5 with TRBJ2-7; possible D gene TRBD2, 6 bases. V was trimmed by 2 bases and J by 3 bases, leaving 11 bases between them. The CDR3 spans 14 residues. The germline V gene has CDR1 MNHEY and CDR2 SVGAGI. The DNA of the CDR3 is TGTGCCAGCAGTTACGGGGGGAATGGCTACGAGCAGTACTTC. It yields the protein CASSYGGNGYEQYF.

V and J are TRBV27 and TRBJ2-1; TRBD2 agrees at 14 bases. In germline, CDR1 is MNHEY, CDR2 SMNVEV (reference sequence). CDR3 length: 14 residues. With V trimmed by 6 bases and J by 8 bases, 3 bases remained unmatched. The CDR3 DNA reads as TGTGCCAGCAGGACTAGCGGGGGGGCCCATGAGCAGTTCTTC. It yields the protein CASRTSGGAHEQFF.

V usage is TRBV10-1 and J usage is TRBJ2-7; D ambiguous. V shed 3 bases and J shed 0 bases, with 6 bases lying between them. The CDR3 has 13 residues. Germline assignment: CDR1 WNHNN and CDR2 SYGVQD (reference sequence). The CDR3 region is CASSDGHSYEQYF. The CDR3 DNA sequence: TGCGCCAGCAGTGACGGCCACTCCTACGAGCAGTACTTC.

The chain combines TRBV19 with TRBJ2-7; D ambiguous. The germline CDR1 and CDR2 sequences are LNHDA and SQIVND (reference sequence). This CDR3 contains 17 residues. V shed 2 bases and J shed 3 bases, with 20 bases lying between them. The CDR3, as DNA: TGTGCCAGTAGTATATTTGTTAATTTGGACGGTGACTACGAGCAGTACTTC. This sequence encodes CASSIFVNLDGDYEQYF.

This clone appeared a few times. The DNA for the CDR3 is TGTGCCAGCAGCGTAGAAGGGTCCGGGGGGCAGTACTTC. The encoded protein is CASSVEGSGGQYF. V usage is TRBV9 and J usage is TRBJ2-7; D may be TRBD2 (6 bases). This CDR3 is built from 13 residues. The germline V gene encodes CDR1 SGDLS and CDR2 YYNGEE. V dropped 0 bases and J dropped 9 bases, with 13 bases sitting between them.

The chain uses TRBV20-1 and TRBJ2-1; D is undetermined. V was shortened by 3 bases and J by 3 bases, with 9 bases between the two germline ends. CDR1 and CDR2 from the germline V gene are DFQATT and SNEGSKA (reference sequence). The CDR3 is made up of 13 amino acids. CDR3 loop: CSASYLSYNEQFF. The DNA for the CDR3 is TGCAGTGCTAGTTATTTGAGCTACAATGAGCAGTTCTTC.

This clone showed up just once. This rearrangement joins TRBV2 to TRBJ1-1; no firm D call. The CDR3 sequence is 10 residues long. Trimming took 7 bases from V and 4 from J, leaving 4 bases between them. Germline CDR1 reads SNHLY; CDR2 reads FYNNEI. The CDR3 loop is CASTGTEAFF. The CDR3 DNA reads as TGTGCCAGCACGGGCACTGAAGCTTTCTTT.

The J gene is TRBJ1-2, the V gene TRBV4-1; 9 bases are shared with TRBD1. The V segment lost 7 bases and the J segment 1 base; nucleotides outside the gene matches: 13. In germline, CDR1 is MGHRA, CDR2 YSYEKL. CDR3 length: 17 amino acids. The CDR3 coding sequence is TGCGCCAGCACCGTACCCGGGACAGGGCCCAATAACTATGGCTACACCTTC. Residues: CASTVPGTGPNNYGYTF.

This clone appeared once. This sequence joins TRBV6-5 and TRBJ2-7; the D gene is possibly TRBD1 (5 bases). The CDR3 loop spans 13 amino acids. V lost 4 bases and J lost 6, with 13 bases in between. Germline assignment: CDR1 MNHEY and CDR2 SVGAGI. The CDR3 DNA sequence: TGTGCCAGCAGTTCCTACAGGACGGGCGAGCAGTACTTC. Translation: CASSSYRTGEQYF.

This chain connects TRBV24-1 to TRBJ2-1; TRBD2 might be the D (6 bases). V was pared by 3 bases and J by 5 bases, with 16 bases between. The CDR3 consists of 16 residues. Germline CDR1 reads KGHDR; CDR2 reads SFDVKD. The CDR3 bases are TGTGCCACCAGTGATGGGAGGACCCCCGGGAACAATGAGCAGTTCTTC. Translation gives CATSDGRTPGNNEQFF.

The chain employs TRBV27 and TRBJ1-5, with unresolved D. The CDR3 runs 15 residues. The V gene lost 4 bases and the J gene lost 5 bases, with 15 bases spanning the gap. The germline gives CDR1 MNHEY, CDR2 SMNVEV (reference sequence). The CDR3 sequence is CASSWYFSRDQPQHF. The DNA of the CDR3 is TGTGCCAGCAGTTGGTACTTCTCTAGGGATCAGCCCCAGCATTTT.

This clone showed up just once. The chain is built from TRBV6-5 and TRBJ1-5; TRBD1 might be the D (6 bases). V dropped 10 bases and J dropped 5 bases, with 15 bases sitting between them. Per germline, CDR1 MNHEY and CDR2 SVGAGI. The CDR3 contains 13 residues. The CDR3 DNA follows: TGTGCCACTTCAGGGGACGAAGATCAGCCCCAGCATTTT. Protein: CATSGDEDQPQHF.

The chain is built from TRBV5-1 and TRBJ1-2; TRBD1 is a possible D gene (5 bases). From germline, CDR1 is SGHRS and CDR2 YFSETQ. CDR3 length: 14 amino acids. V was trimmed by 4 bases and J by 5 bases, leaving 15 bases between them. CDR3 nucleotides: TGCGCCAGCAGCCGCTTACCGGACAATTATGGCTACACCTTC. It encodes CASSRLPDNYGYTF.

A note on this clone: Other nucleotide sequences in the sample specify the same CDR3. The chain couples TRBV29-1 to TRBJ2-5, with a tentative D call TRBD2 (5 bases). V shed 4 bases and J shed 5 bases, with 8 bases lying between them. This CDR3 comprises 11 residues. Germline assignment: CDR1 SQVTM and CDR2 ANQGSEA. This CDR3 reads CSVVRGETQYF. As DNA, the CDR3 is TGCAGCGTTGTCCGAGGGGAGACCCAGTACTTC. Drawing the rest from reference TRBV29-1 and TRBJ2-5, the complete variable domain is SAVISQKPSRDICQRGTSLTIQCQVDSQVTMMFWYRQQPGQSLTLIATANQGSEATYESGFVIDKFPISRPNLTFSTLTVSNMSPEDSSIYLCSVVRGETQYFGPGTRLLVL.